The sequence of this T cell receptor beta chain was determined in a study of T-cell memory formation after mild COVID-19. Study results and caveats: Contracting CD4+ clones sat mainly in CM and EM; CD8+ in EMRA.

The CDR3 sequence is 12 residues long. The germline V and J ends were trimmed by 4 bases and 8 bases, with 9 bases remaining between them. TCR alpha and TCR beta cDNA libraries carrying sample barcodes and UMIs came from 5'RACE with constant-segment primers. Each CDR3 protein is one row after TCRdb ran MiXCR on the 5' RACE reads. The sample consists of a few hundred thousand distinct CDR3 sequences, roughly 8.2% of them appearing once. This clonotype showed up just a few times. Its antigen is undetermined. The TCR sequence derives from a young man who had mild COVID-19 (a few samples of this study predate the infection). Cell type and time point are not known. Sample: PBMCs or a T cell subset sorted from them (not recorded which). The chain couples TRBV12-3 or TRBV12-4 to TRBJ2-4; possibly TRBD1 for D (5 bases). This CDR3 reads CASSWRRDIQYF. DNA of the CDR3: TGTGCCAGCAGTTGGCGCAGGGACATTCAGTACTTC.